This T cell receptor beta chain came from a study of cytomegalovirus exposure and HLA in healthy donors. CDR1 SQVTM and CDR2 ANQGSEA come from the germline V gene. Germline trimming cut 7 bases from V and 0 bases from J; bases unmatched to any gene: 9. This CDR3 is built from 18 residues. The PCR employed 60 Vbeta primers together with 13 Jbeta primers. In the original analysis: Roughly 10 million shared chains were among around 80 million unique TCR beta chains counted in a later analysis. Sequenced by immunoSEQ multiplex PCR; TCRdb stores in-frame clones only, minus some. The D gene and trimming were derived from the DNA, and the V and J assignments and clone size from that table. In the table there are about 130,000 clones, just under 75% of which are singletons.

Sequencing input: PBMCs. This clonotype was sampled from a man aged 35 to 55 in good health and CMV-seropositive. The chain combines TRBV29-1 with TRBJ2-1; 16 nucleotides match TRBD2. CDR3 residues: CSGLGTSGRASSYNEQFF. The CDR3, as DNA: TGCAGCGGCCTCGGGACTAGCGGGAGGGCCAGCTCCTACAATGAGCAGTTCTTC.